This record concerns one T cell receptor (beta chain) sequence. The data stem from a study of cytomegalovirus exposure and HLA in healthy donors. PCR used 60 Vbeta primers and 13 Jbeta primers. Original methodology: In a later analysis, 80 million to 100 million unique TCR beta chains included roughly 11 million shared by two or more donors. Data came from immunoSEQ multiplex PCR; TCRdb stores just in-frame clones and leaves some out. V and J calls plus clone size are reproduced from that table; the DNA served to infer D and trimming. The sample has roughly 130,000 clones; 84% are singletons. Germline CDR1 MDHEN, CDR2 SYDVKM. The CDR3 spans 16 residues. V lost 7 bases, J lost 4 bases, and 22 bases lay in between.

The clonotype comes from a woman aged 18-29 years in good health and CMV-seropositive. V usage is TRBV28 and J usage is TRBJ1-2, with a tentative D call TRBD1 (6 bases). The sequenced material came from PBMCs. The CDR3: CASITGGGQNVYGYTF. The CDR3 nucleotides are TGTGCCAGCATAACTGGGGGGGGCCAAAACGTCTATGGCTACACCTTC.